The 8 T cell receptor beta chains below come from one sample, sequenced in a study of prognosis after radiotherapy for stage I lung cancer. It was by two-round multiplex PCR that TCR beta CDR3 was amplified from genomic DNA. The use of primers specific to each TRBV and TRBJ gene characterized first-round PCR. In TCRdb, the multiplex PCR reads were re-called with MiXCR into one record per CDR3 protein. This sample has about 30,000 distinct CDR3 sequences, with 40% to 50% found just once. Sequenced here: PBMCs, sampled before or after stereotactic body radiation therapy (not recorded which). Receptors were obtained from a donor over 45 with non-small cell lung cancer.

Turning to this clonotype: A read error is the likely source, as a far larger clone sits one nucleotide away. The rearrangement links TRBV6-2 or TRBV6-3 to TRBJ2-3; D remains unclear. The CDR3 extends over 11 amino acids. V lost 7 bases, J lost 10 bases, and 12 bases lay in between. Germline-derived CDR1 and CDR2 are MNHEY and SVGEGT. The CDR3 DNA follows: TGTGCCAGCATTCAGCTTAACGCGCAGTATTTT. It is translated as CASIQLNAQYF.

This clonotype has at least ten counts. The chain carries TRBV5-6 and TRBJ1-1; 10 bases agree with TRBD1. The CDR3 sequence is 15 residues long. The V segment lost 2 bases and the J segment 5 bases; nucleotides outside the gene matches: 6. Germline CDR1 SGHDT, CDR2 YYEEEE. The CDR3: CASSLDRGRGTEAFF. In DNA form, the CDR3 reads TGTGCCAGCAGCTTAGACAGGGGGCGAGGGACTGAAGCTTTCTTT.

The chain's CDR3 is CSAEISGPGGGDIQYF. CDR3 nucleotides: TGCAGTGCTGAGATATCGGGACCCGGAGGAGGGGACATTCAGTACTTC. The rearrangement uses TRBV20-1 and TRBJ2-4; possible D gene TRBD2, 6 bases. This CDR3 is built from 16 residues. The germline gives CDR1 DFQATT, CDR2 SNEGSKA (reference sequence). V was cut by 5 bases and J by 8 bases, with 25 bases left in between.

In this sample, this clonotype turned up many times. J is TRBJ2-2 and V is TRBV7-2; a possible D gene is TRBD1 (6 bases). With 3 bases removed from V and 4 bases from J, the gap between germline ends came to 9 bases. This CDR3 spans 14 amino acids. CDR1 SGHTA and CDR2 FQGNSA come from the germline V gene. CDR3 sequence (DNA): TGTGCCAGCAGCTTTCGGACAGCCACCGGGGAGCTGTTTTTT. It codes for CASSFRTATGELFF.

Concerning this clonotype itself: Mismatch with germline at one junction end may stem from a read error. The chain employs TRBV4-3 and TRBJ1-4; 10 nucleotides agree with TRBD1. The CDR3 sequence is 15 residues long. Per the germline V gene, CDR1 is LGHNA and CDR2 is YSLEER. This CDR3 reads CTSIQEGQGNEKLFF. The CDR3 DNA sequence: TGCACCAGCATCCAAGAGGGACAGGGGAATGAAAAACTGTTTTTT.

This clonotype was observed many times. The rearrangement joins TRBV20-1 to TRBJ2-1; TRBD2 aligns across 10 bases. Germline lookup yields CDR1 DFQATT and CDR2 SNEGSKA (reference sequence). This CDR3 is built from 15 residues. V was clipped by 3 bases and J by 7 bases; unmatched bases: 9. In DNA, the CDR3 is TGCAGTGCTAGTCCTAGCGGGAGTATCCAAAATGAGCAGTTCTTC. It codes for CSASPSGSIQNEQFF.

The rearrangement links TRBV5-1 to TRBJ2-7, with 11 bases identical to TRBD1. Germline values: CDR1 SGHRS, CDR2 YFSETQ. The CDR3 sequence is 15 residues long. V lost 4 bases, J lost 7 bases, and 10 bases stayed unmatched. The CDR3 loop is CASSPGTGGFWEQYF. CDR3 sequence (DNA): TGCGCCAGCAGCCCCGGGACAGGGGGATTCTGGGAGCAGTACTTC.

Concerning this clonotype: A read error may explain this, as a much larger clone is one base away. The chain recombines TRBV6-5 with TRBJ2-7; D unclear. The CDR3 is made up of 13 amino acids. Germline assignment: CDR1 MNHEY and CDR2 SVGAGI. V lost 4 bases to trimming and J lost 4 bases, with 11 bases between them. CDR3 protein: CASSLGFLYEQYF. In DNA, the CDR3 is TGTGCCAGCAGTTTGGGGTTTCTTTACGAGCAGTACTTC.